Reported below is one TCR beta chain. As yet, its antigen is unknown. Germline V gene sequence: CDR1 MDHEN, CDR2 SYDVKM. The CDR3 totals 16 residues. V dropped 6 bases and J dropped 0 bases, with 17 bases sitting between them. The record originates from a study of tumor-infiltrating lymphocytes in primary liver carcinoma. The source material, about 17-31 mg of unsorted bulk tissue, was used to co-extract RNA and DNA. Patients underwent resection of primary liver carcinoma. The template, approximately 500 ng total RNA, yielded TCR beta cDNA made with a constant-region primer. Construction of TCR beta libraries relied on three successive nested multiplex PCR rounds employing slightly modified ARM-PCR. A C-beta reverse primer and TRBV1-TRBV30 forward primers served in each of the first two PCR rounds, at approximately 10 cycles apiece. From the multiplex PCR reads, TCRdb called clonotypes with MiXCR, one entry per CDR3 protein. The sample includes roughly 120,000 distinct CDR3 sequences, around two thirds of them seen just once.

General study findings and limits: Tumor tissue displayed a significantly greater top-250-clone fraction than blood (p = 0.039).

The sequenced sample consisted of tumor-adjacent normal liver tissue. The J gene is TRBJ1-1, the V gene TRBV28; D gene ambiguous. The clonotype comes from a woman aged 60-75 years with primary liver carcinoma and hepatitis B virus infection. The CDR3, as DNA: TGTGCCAGCAGGCATTCAGGAATCTCACTGAACACTGAAGCTTTCTTT. This translates into CASRHSGISLNTEAFF.